The 14 T cell receptor beta chains below were found in one sample sequenced in a study of human T cells and chemical hapten exposure. The sample's time point: patch test 1, 2 weeks after DPC sensitization. Treatment reported: therapeutic diphenylcyclopropenone sensitization with weekly scalp DPC. MiXCR, applied by TCRdb to the RACE reads, yields one record per CDR3 protein. The table lists about 110,000 distinct CDR3 sequences, 11% of them singletons. Sample: whole blood, taken in connection with sensitization to the hapten diphenylcyclopropenone (DPC). These receptor sequences come from a woman between 35 and 50 years old with alopecia areata. Some clones in this sample may be carry-over from other donors' samples.

This clonotype was recorded a few times. The CDR3 reads CSARDPGYEQYF. The CDR3 nucleotides are TGCAGTGCTAGAGATCCTGGTTACGAGCAGTACTTC. J is TRBJ2-7 and V is TRBV20-1; D is unclear. Trimming removed 0 bases at V and 4 bases at J, with 7 bases between. The V gene's germline CDR1 is DFQATT and CDR2 SNEGSKA (reference sequence). This CDR3 spans 12 amino acids.

This clonotype was found many times. This chain connects TRBV7-9 to TRBJ1-2; D unresolved. The V end lost 1 base, the J end lost 4 bases, and 7 bases lay between the germline ends. The length of the CDR3 is 13 residues. CDR1 is SEHNR, CDR2 FQNEAQ, per germline (reference sequence). The CDR3, as DNA: TGTGCCAGCAGCTTAGGAGGCAGCTATGGCTACACCTTC. The encoded protein is CASSLGGSYGYTF.

With regard to this clonotype: Since a much larger clone is just one base distant, this may be a read error. The genes are TRBV25-1 and TRBJ1-2; possibly TRBD1 for D (6 bases). V was cut by 3 bases and J by 7 bases, with 18 bases left in between. The V gene's germline CDR1 is MGHDK and CDR2 SYGVNS. CDR3 size: 15 residues. In nucleotides, the CDR3 is TGTGCCAGCAGTGAGGGAGGACAGAACGGCTGTGGCTACACCTTC. This gives the protein CASSEGGQNGCGYTF.

This clonotype was detected ten times or more. J is TRBJ2-1 and V is TRBV27; 10 positions agree with TRBD1. CDR3 size: 16 residues. Germline V gives CDR1 MNHEY, CDR2 SMNVEV (reference sequence). V lost 6 bases to trimming and J lost 6 bases; unmatched junction nucleotides: 11. For the CDR3, the DNA is TGTGCCAGCAGCAAGAGACAGGGGGCAAGGACCAATGAGCAGTTCTTC. Translation gives CASSKRQGARTNEQFF.

This clonotype was detected many times. The CDR3 sequence: CASSLTGVEETQYF. Here the CDR3 DNA reads TGTGCCAGCAGCTTAACGGGAGTCGAAGAGACCCAGTACTTC. V is TRBV12-3 or TRBV12-4 and J is TRBJ2-5, with D possibly matching TRBD2 (6 bases). CDR3 length: 14 amino acids. The germline V and J ends were trimmed by 6 bases and 3 bases, with 14 bases remaining between them.

This clonotype was counted many times. This chain links TRBV9 with TRBJ2-1; the D is unclear. V was trimmed by 5 bases and J by 7 bases, leaving 10 bases between them. Looked up from germline, CDR1 is SGDLS and CDR2 is YYNGEE. There are 12 residues in the CDR3. The CDR3 coding sequence is TGTGCCAGCAGGAGGCGTTCAAATGAGCAGTTCTTC. It codes for CASRRRSNEQFF.

This clonotype was observed many times. The rearrangement links TRBV7-2 to TRBJ1-1; D remains unclear. V was clipped by 3 bases and J by 4 bases, with 12 bases between them. The CDR3 is 14 amino acids. The germline gives CDR1 SGHTA, CDR2 FQGNSA. For the CDR3, the DNA is TGTGCCAGCAGCTTTCAACGTGGGGTCACTGAAGCTTTCTTT. Its protein is CASSFQRGVTEAFF.

Ten or more counts support this clonotype. This rearrangement joins TRBV29-1 to TRBJ2-5, with no clear D. CDR1 and CDR2 (germline): SQVTM, ANQGSEA. V lost 4 bases and J 1 base, leaving 4 bases between the germline ends. The CDR3 spans 11 residues. CDR3 region: CSVAVQETQYF. In nucleotides, the CDR3 is TGCAGCGTTGCCGTCCAAGAGACCCAGTACTTC. Complete variable domain (other parts from reference TRBV29-1 and TRBJ2-5): SAVISQKPSRDICQRGTSLTIQCQVDSQVTMMFWYRQQPGQSLTLIATANQGSEATYESGFVIDKFPISRPNLTFSTLTVSNMSPEDSSIYLCSVAVQETQYFGPGTRLLVL.

This clonotype was seen ten or more times. The chain combines TRBV28 with TRBJ2-4; D gene ambiguous. V lost 1 base, J lost 1 base, and 20 bases lay in between. The CDR3 contains 19 residues. In germline, CDR1 is MDHEN, CDR2 SYDVKM. CDR3 in amino acids: CASSLSPRSPFGAKNIQYF. CDR3 nucleotides: TGTGCCAGCAGTTTATCCCCCCGGTCCCCGTTTGGGGCCAAAAACATTCAGTACTTC.

This clonotype was seen a handful of times. The chain uses TRBV3-1 and TRBJ2-2; TRBD2 is a possible D gene (6 bases). Germline CDR1 LGHDT, CDR2 YNNKEL (reference sequence). V dropped 4 bases and J dropped 3 bases, with 12 bases sitting between them. CDR3 length: 15 residues. The CDR3 is CASSPEGRDTGELFF. The CDR3 region has the DNA TGTGCCAGCAGCCCGGAGGGTAGGGACACCGGGGAGCTGTTTTTT.

This clonotype occurred a few times. The V gene is TRBV4-3, the J gene TRBJ1-6, with 7 bases fitting TRBD1. Germline CDR1 is LGHNA and CDR2 is YSLEER. The CDR3 length is 15 residues. Trimming at V came to 0 bases and at J to 7 bases, leaving 3 bases not matched to a gene. DNA for the CDR3: TGCGCCAGCAGCCAAGAGGGACAGTTAAATTCACCCCTCCACTTT. Amino acid sequence: CASSQEGQLNSPLHF.

V is TRBV20-1 and J is TRBJ2-2, with 10 bases aligning to TRBD1. This CDR3 contains 16 residues. V lost 2 bases to trimming and J lost 4 bases; unmatched junction nucleotides: 7. CDR1 is DFQATT, CDR2 SNEGSKA, per germline (reference sequence). This CDR3 is CSARPPGQGSTGELFF. CDR3 bases: TGCAGTGCTAGACCCCCGGGACAGGGGAGCACCGGGGAGCTGTTTTTT.

This clonotype was seen ten or more times. The CDR3 loop reads CASSLGREETQYF. CDR3 bases: TGTGCCAGCAGTCTGGGGCGGGAAGAGACCCAGTACTTC. The rearrangement uses TRBV28 and TRBJ2-5, with D perhaps assigned TRBD1 or TRBD2 (5 bases each). The CDR3 runs 13 residues. Germline V gene sequence: CDR1 MDHEN, CDR2 SYDVKM. V dropped 5 bases and J dropped 3 bases, with 10 bases sitting between them. The whole variable domain, remainder taken from reference TRBV28 and TRBJ2-5, is DVKVTQSSRYLVKRTGEKVFLECVQDMDHENMFWYRQDPGLGLRLIYFSYDVKMKEKGDIPEGYSVSREKKERFSLILESASTNQTSMYLCASSLGREETQYFGPGTRLLVL.

This clonotype was recorded many times. The CDR3 bases are TGTGCCAGCAGCCTGCCGACTAGTTCCTACAATGAGCAGTTCTTC. This translates into CASSLPTSSYNEQFF. J is TRBJ2-1 and V is TRBV7-9; D possibly corresponds to TRBD2 (6 bases). Trimming cost V 5 bases and J 1 base, with 12 bases left between them. Germline V gene sequence: CDR1 SEHNR, CDR2 FQNEAQ (reference sequence). The CDR3 consists of 15 residues.